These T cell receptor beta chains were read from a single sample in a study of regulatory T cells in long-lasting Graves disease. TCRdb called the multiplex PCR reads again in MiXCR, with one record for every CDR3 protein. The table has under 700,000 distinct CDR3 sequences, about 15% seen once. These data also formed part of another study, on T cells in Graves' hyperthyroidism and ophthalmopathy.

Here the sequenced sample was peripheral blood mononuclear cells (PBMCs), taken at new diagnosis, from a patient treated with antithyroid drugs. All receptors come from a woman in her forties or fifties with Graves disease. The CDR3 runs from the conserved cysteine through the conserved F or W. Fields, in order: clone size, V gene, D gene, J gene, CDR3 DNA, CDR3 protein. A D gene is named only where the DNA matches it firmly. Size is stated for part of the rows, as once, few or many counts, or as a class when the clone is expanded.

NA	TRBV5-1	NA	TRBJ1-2	TGCGCCAGCAGCTTGGAGGACAGTAAGGGAGGCTACACCTTC	CASSLEDSKGGYTF
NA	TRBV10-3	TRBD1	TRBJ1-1	TGTGCCATCAGGACAGGGGACACTGAAGCTTTCTTT	CAIRTGDTEAFF
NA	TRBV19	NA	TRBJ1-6	TGTGCCAGTATTAGCACCTCCGGCACCTATAATTCACCCCTCCACTTT	CASISTSGTYNSPLHF
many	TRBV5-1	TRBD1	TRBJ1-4	TGTGCCAGCAGTTCACAGGGGGCTAATGAAAAACTGTTTTTT	CASSSQGANEKLFF
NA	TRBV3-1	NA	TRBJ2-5	TGTGCCAGCAGCCATTCACCAGGGGTAATGGAGACCCAGTACTTC	CASSHSPGVMETQYF
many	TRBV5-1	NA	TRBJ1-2	TGCGCCAGCAGCTTTGGGGGCTCGGCTAACTATGGCTACACCTTC	CASSFGGSANYGYTF
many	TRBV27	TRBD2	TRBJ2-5	TGTGCCAGCAGCTCGGGACTAGCGAGGGGGACCCAGTACTTC	CASSSGLARGTQYF
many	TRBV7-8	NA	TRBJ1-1	TGTGCCAGCAGTCGATCCGACTTGAACACTGAAGCTTTCTTT	CASSRSDLNTEAFF
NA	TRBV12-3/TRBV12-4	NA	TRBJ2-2	TGTGCCAGCAGTTTTTCGGAGCACGGCGGGGAGCTGTTTTTT	CASSFSEHGGELFF
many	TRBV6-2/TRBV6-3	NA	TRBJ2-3	TGTGCCAGCAGTTACTTTACAGTACGTACAGATACGCAGTATTTT	CASSYFTVRTDTQYF
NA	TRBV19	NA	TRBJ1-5	TGTGCCAGTAGTATAGTTGCAGGGCAGCAGCCCCAGCATTTT	CASSIVAGQQPQHF
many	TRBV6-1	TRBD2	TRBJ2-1	TGTGCCAGCAGGGCCGAGGGACTAGTCTCCTACAATGAGCAGTTCTTC	CASRAEGLVSYNEQFF
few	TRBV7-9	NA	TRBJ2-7	TGTGCCAGCAGCTTAGATGGCGGGGTCAACGAGCAGTACTTC	CASSLDGGVNEQYF
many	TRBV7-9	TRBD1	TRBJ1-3	TGTGCCAGCAGCACGACAGGGGGCGGCTCTGGAAACACCATATATTTT	CASSTTGGGSGNTIYF
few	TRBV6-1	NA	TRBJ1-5	TGTGCCAGCGTTGCAGGAAAGGGGACGTATAGCAATCAGCCCCAGCATTTT	CASVAGKGTYSNQPQHF
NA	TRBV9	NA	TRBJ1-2	TGTGCCAGCAGCGTTGATGGGGCTGGTGGCTACACCTTC	CASSVDGAGGYTF
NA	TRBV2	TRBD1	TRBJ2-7	TGTGCCAGCAGTTACAACAGGGGCACCTACGAGCAGTACTTC	CASSYNRGTYEQYF
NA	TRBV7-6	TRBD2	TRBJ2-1	TGTGCCAGCAGCCTCCTAGCGGGGGACAAGGATTTC	CASSLLAGDKDF
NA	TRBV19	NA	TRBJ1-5	TGTGCCAGTAGCGCAACAGGGATCGGGGATCAGCCCCAGCATTTT	CASSATGIGDQPQHF
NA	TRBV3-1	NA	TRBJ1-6	TGTGCCAGCAGCCAAGAACACTATAATTCACCCCCCCACTTT	CASSQEHYNSPPHF
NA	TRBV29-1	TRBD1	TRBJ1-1	TGCAGCGTAACGGGACAGGGGTTCTCTGAAGCTTTCTTT	CSVTGQGFSEAFF
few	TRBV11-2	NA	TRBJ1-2	TGTGCCAGCAGCTTAGTGGGACGGAGCCGCTCGAGAGGGTATGGCTACACCTTC	CASSLVGRSRSRGYGYTF
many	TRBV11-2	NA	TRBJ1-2	TGTGCCAGCAGCTCCATCCGCTGGGGCGCATCGGGCTATGGCTACACCTTC	CASSSIRWGASGYGYTF
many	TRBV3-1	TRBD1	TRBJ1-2	TGTGCCAGCAGCCAAGTGAACAGGGGTGGCTACACCTTC	CASSQVNRGGYTF
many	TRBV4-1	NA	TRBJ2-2	TGCGCCAGCAGCCAATCCGATACTGCCGGGGAGCTGTTTTTT	CASSQSDTAGELFF
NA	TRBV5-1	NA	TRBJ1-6	TGCGCCAGCAGCCTCGACGGAGTTAATTCACCCCTCCACTTT	CASSLDGVNSPLHF
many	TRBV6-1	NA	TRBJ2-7	TGTGCCAGCAGACGATCCGGGCCTACCTACGAGCAGTACTTC	CASRRSGPTYEQYF
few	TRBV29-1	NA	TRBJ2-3	TGCAGCGTTGAAGATTGGGTACGATCAGATACGCAGTATTTT	CSVEDWVRSDTQYF
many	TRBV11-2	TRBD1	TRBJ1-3	TGTGCCAGCAGCTCAGGTTCGGGACAGGGCTCTGGAAACACCATATATTTT	CASSSGSGQGSGNTIYF
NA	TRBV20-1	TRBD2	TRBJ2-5	TGCAGTGCTAGAGATCTAGAGCGGGGGGGGGGGACCCAGTACTTC	CSARDLERGGGTQYF
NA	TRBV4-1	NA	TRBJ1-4	TGCGCCAGCAGCCAAGTGCCTGGAGGGAAGAATGAAAAACTGTTTTTT	CASSQVPGGKNEKLFF
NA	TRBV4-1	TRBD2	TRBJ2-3	TGCGCCAGCAGCCGGGAGGCAGCGGGACTACCTAGGGATGCGCAGTATTTT	CASSREAAGLPRDAQYF
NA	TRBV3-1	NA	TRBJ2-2	TGTGCCAGCAGCCATGACAGCCCCGGGGAGCTGTTTTTT	CASSHDSPGELFF
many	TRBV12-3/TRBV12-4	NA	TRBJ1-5	TGTGCCAGCAGTCGCCAGACAGAGAATCAGCCCCAGCATTTT	CASSRQTENQPQHF
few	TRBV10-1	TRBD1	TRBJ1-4	TGCGCCAGCAGTGATACCGGGACAGGGAATGAAAAACTGTTTTTT	CASSDTGTGNEKLFF
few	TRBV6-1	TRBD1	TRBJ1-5	TGTGCCAGTGGGGACAGCCATAGCAATCAGCCCCAGCATTTT	CASGDSHSNQPQHF